These T cell receptor beta chains were read from a single sample in a study of blood T cell repertoires in COVID-19. Using immunoSEQ multiplex PCR, the repertoire was profiled, and TCRdb retains in-frame clones only, with some absent. The table has 240,000 or so clones, approximately 83% seen once; the top ten hold just over 3%. Sequenced input: peripheral blood. The receptors shown here come from a woman younger than 45 who had recovered from COVID-19. Each CDR3 is given with its conserved first and last residue. A D gene is named only where the DNA matches it firmly. A clone size is listed for some rows: how often the clone was seen (once, few, many), or a class if it is expanded.

>TRBV24-1|TRBJ2-3|15|TRBD1|NA
CATSDSWDRVNTQYF
TGTGCCACCAGTGATTCCTGGGACAGGGTGAATACGCAGTATTTT
>TRBV23-1|TRBJ2-7|18|TRBD1|NA
CASSPRDRGHPHSYEQYF
TGCGCCAGCAGTCCCCGAGACAGGGGGCATCCCCACTCCTACGAGCAGTACTTC
>TRBV2|TRBJ2-7|15|TRBD2|NA
CASSPGGGSAYEQYF
TGTGCCAGCAGTCCCGGGGGGGGGTCCGCCTACGAGCAGTACTTC
>TRBV5-6|TRBJ1-1|11|NA|NA
CASSLGALAFF
TGTGCCAGCAGCTTGGGGGCACTGGCTTTCTTT
>TRBV12-2|TRBJ1-2|13|NA|NA
CASRHQGWYGYTF
TGTGCAAGTCGCCATCAGGGGTGGTATGGCTACACCTTC
>TRBV7-2|TRBJ1-1|15|NA|NA
CASSSGPGENTEAFF
TGTGCCAGCAGCTCAGGGCCAGGTGAGAACACTGAAGCTTTCTTT
>TRBV4-1|TRBJ2-7|17|TRBD2|NA
CASSQDFFGGLDHEQYF
TGCGCCAGCAGCCAAGATTTTTTCGGGGGGTTGGATCACGAGCAGTACTTC
>TRBV7-2|TRBJ2-2|15|TRBD1|NA
CASSYTGTVGGELFF
TGTGCCAGCAGTTATACCGGGACAGTAGGCGGGGAGCTGTTTTTT
>TRBV6-1|TRBJ2-5|17|NA|NA
CASSEDSPGGLQETQYF
TGTGCCAGCAGTGAAGACAGCCCCGGTGGGCTCCAAGAGACCCAGTACTTC
>TRBV6-2/TRBV6-3|TRBJ2-7|14|TRBD1|NA
CASSSRQGVYEQYF
TGTGCCAGCAGTTCACGACAGGGGGTCTACGAGCAGTACTTC
>TRBV4-1|TRBJ2-7|15|NA|NA
CASSQDPALPYEQYF
TGCGCCAGCAGCCAAGATCCAGCGTTACCCTACGAGCAGTACTTC
>TRBV5-1|TRBJ2-3|14|TRBD2|NA
CASSRLAGTDTQYF
TGCGCCAGCAGTAGACTAGCGGGGACAGATACGCAGTATTTT
>TRBV2|TRBJ2-7|15|TRBD2|once
CASAPAGGTSYEQYF
TGTGCCAGCGCTCCCGCGGGGGGAACTTCCTACGAGCAGTACTTC
>TRBV2|TRBJ2-7|15|TRBD1|NA
CASSEKHRGYYEQYF
TGTGCCAGCAGTGAAAAACACAGGGGATACTACGAGCAGTACTTC
>TRBV12-5|TRBJ1-2|16|NA|NA
CASGHPPRGALYGYTF
TGTGCTAGTGGTCATCCTCCCCGCGGGGCGCTCTATGGCTACACCTTC
>TRBV6-5|TRBJ2-2|15|TRBD2|NA
CASSYLGGDTGELFF
TGTGCCAGCAGTTACCTGGGGGGGGACACCGGGGAGCTGTTTTTT
>TRBV2|TRBJ1-2|16|TRBD1|NA
CASSERGQGSVHGYTF
TGTGCCAGCAGTGAACGGGGACAGGGATCCGTCCATGGCTACACCTTC
>TRBV3-1/TRBV3-2|TRBJ2-7|15|NA|NA
CASSRAPSAAYEQYF
TGTGCCAGCAGCCGCGCTCCCTCCGCGGCCTACGAGCAGTACTTC
>TRBV27|TRBJ2-7|16|NA|NA
CASSLSILVASYEQYF
TGTGCCAGCAGTTTATCGATCCTAGTCGCCTCCTACGAGCAGTACTTC
>TRBV5-5|TRBJ1-5|14|NA|NA
CASSLAGGDGPQHF
TGTGCCAGCAGCTTGGCCGGGGGAGACGGGCCCCAGCATTTT
>TRBV7-8|TRBJ2-7|15|TRBD2|NA
CASSRAGTSGGALHF
TGTGCCAGCAGCCGAGCCGGGACTAGCGGGGGGGCCTTACACTTC
>TRBV19|TRBJ1-2|14|NA|few
CASSPQGANYGYTF
TGTGCCAGTAGTCCGCAGGGCGCTAACTATGGCTACACCTTC
>TRBV12-5|TRBJ2-7|14|TRBD1|NA
CASGLGTGVSEQYF
TGTGCTAGTGGTTTGGGGACAGGGGTCAGCGAGCAGTACTTC
>TRBV10-2|TRBJ2-7|13|NA|NA
CASRTERSYEQYF
TGCGCCAGCAGAACCGAAAGGAGTTACGAGCAGTACTTC
>TRBV9|TRBJ2-5|17|NA|NA
CASSARVGGGYQETQYF
TGTGCCAGCAGCGCCCGTGTAGGGGGGGGTTACCAAGAGACCCAGTACTTC